Following are 15 T cell receptor beta chains from one sample sequenced in a study of T cell clonotyping in hematopoietic cell transplantation. Only in-frame clones appear in the TCRdb table, and some are missing; sequencing was by immunoSEQ multiplex PCR. Counted here are more than 15,000 clones, about 93% occurring once; the ten biggest clones make up roughly 5.4%. The sample was peripheral blood mononuclear cells. The receptors stem from a man aged 40-49 years in good health. Some clones in this sample may be carry-over from other donors' samples.

This rearrangement joins TRBV11-2 to TRBJ2-5, with 12 positions matching TRBD2. The V gene's germline CDR1 is SGHAT and CDR2 FQNNGV. Trimming cost V 2 bases and J 2 bases; bases outside gene matches: 0. This CDR3 has 15 residues. The CDR3, as DNA: TGTGCCAGCAGCTTAACTAGCGGGGGGCAAGAGACCCAGTACTTC. It codes for CASSLTSGGQETQYF.

J is TRBJ2-7 and V is TRBV2, with D perhaps TRBD1 or TRBD2 (5 bases each). V was shortened by 4 bases and J by 6 bases, with 10 bases between the two germline ends. The CDR3 spans 12 residues. CDR1 is SNHLY, CDR2 FYNNEI, per germline. Here the CDR3 DNA reads TGTGCCAGCAGTGGCCTGGGGGTCGAGCAGTACTTC. Its translation is CASSGLGVEQYF. The full variable domain, rest sourced from reference TRBV2 and TRBJ2-7, is EPEVTQTPSHQVTQMGQEVILRCVPISNHLYFYWYRQILGQKVEFLVSFYNNEISEKSEIFDDQFSVERPDGSNFTLKIRSTKLEDSAMYFCASSGLGVEQYFGPGTRLTVT.

CDR3 DNA sequence: TGTGCCAGCAGCCCCGGGGGGCTCAGCTATGGCTACACCTTC. Translating it yields CASSPGGLSYGYTF. The chain couples TRBV9 to TRBJ1-2; a possible D gene is TRBD1 (6 bases). The length of the CDR3 is 14 residues. Trimming cost V 4 bases and J 4 bases, with 14 bases left between them. CDR1 is SGDLS, CDR2 YYNGEE, per germline.

The chain combines TRBV5-1 with TRBJ2-2; D is perhaps TRBD2 (5 bases). The CDR3 totals 13 residues. Trimming removed 5 bases from V and 6 bases from J, with 11 bases in between. Germline V gene lookup returns CDR1 SGHRS and CDR2 YFSETQ. CDR3 residues: CASREMEAGELFF. CDR3 sequence (DNA): TGCGCCAGCAGGGAGATGGAGGCCGGGGAGCTGTTTTTT. Filled out from reference TRBV5-1 and TRBJ2-2, the complete variable domain reads KAGVTQTPRYLIKTRGQQVTLSCSPISGHRSVSWYQQTPGQGLQFLFEYFSETQRNKGNFPGRFSGRQFSNSRSEMNVSTLELGDSALYLCASREMEAGELFFGEGSRLTVL.

This sequence joins TRBV20-1 and TRBJ2-1, with TRBD1 matching over 8 bases. V lost 3 bases and J lost 9; bases outside the gene matches: 1. Germline V lookup: CDR1 DFQATT, CDR2 SNEGSKA (reference sequence). The CDR3 loop spans 11 amino acids. The CDR3 coding sequence is TGCAGTGCTAGGACAGGGGCTGAGCAGTTCTTC. This encodes CSARTGAEQFF.

J is TRBJ1-1 and V is TRBV5-1, with 10 positions matching TRBD1. The CDR3 spans 13 residues. V dropped 3 bases and J dropped 4; count of bases not matched to a gene: 0. Germline CDR1 and CDR2: SGHRS and YFSETQ. The CDR3 reads CASSWDRGTEAFF. CDR3 sequence (DNA): TGCGCCAGCAGCTGGGACAGGGGCACTGAAGCTTTCTTT.

The chain carries TRBV5-6 and TRBJ2-4; TRBD2 matches at 7 bases. Trimming took 4 bases from V and 0 from J; bases not matched to a gene: 7. The V gene's germline CDR1 is SGHDT and CDR2 YYEEEE. The CDR3 has 16 amino acids. The CDR3 loop reads CASSLGGILAKNIQYF. CDR3 in DNA: TGTGCCAGCAGCCTGGGAGGGATTTTAGCCAAAAACATTCAGTACTTC.

The chain is built from TRBV30 and TRBJ2-3; no clear D gene. CDR1 and CDR2 (germline): GTSNPN, SVGIG (reference sequence). The CDR3 runs to 14 residues. V lost 3 bases, J lost 8 bases, and 18 bases lay in between. CDR3: CAWSERDSSPTQYF. The CDR3 DNA reads as TGTGCCTGGAGCGAGAGAGATTCCTCCCCTACGCAGTATTTT.

The chain uses TRBV28 and TRBJ1-3; 9 bases align to TRBD1. The germline V gene has CDR1 MDHEN and CDR2 SYDVKM. The CDR3 contains 15 residues. The junction had 5 bases not matched to a gene; V was cut back by 5 bases and J by 3 bases. CDR3 DNA: TGTGCCAGCAGTCCTTACAGGGGGCTTGGAAACACCATATATTTT. It encodes CASSPYRGLGNTIYF.

The chain links TRBV4-3 to TRBJ2-5; D is undetermined. There are 13 residues in the CDR3. V was cut by 3 bases and J by 4 bases, with 9 bases left in between. CDR1 is LGHNA, CDR2 YSLEER, per germline. DNA of the CDR3: TGCGCCAGCAGCCACCCGGGCGGAGAGACCCAGTACTTC. Its translation: CASSHPGGETQYF.

The chain is built from TRBV11-2 and TRBJ2-7; D gene uncertain. Germline assignment: CDR1 SGHAT and CDR2 FQNNGV. The CDR3 loop spans 12 amino acids. Trimming removed 4 bases at V and 2 bases at J, with 6 bases between. CDR3 in DNA: TGTGCCAGCAGCTCCCTGACCTACGAGCAGTACTTC. Translating it yields CASSSLTYEQYF.

This CDR3 reads CASNPSGTQETQYF. DNA of the CDR3: TGTGCCAGCAACCCTAGCGGTACCCAAGAGACCCAGTACTTC. V is TRBV28 and J is TRBJ2-5; 7 nucleotides line up with TRBD2. V was pared by 7 bases and J by 1 base, with 6 bases of the junction left unmatched. Germline V CDR1 and CDR2: MDHEN, SYDVKM. The CDR3 loop spans 14 amino acids.

As for this clone: At one end, the junction sequence differs from germline, possibly due to a read error. This chain joins TRBV20-1 and TRBJ1-4; a weak D match, TRBD1 (6 bases). Per germline, CDR1 DFQATT and CDR2 SNEGSKA (reference sequence). This CDR3 has 11 residues. CDR3 DNA sequence: TGCAGTGCTAGAGTCGGAAAGGGGGGAGCTTTT. This encodes CSARVGKGGAF.

This clone appeared a single time. The chain has TRBV5-8 and TRBJ2-5, with D tentatively TRBD2 (5 bases). The DNA end is more similar to TRBJ2-7, so the J call may be wrong. Germline V gene lookup returns CDR1 SGHTS and CDR2 YDEGEE. This CDR3 is built from 13 residues. The CDR3 region is CASSLARRDEQYF. CDR3 sequence (DNA): TGTGCCAGCAGCTTGGCCAGGCGGGACGAGCAGTACTTC.

The chain joins TRBV20-1 to TRBJ2-1, with 8 positions matching TRBD1. V lost 6 bases and J lost 12; bases outside the gene matches: 7. This CDR3 is built from 11 residues. Germline assignment: CDR1 DFQATT and CDR2 SNEGSKA (reference sequence). Written as DNA, the CDR3 is TGCAGTGCGATAGGACAGGGACGGCAGTTCTTC. It is translated as CSAIGQGRQFF.